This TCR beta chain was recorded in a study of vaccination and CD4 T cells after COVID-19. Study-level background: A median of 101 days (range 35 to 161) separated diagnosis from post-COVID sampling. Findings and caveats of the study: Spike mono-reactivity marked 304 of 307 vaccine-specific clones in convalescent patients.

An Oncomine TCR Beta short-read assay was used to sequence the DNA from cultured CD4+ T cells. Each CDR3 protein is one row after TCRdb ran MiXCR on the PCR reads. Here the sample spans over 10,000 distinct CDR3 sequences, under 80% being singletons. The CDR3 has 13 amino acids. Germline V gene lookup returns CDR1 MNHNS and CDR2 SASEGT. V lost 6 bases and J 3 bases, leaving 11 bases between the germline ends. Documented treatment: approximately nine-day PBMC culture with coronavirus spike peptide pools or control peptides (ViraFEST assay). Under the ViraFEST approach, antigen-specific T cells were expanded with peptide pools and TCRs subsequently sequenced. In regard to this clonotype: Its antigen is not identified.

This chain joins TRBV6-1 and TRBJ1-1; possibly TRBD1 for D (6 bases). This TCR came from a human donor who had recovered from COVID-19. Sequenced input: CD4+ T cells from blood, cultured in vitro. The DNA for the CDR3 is TGTGCCAGCAGCAGGGGAATGGACACTGAAGCTTTCTTT. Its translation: CASSRGMDTEAFF.